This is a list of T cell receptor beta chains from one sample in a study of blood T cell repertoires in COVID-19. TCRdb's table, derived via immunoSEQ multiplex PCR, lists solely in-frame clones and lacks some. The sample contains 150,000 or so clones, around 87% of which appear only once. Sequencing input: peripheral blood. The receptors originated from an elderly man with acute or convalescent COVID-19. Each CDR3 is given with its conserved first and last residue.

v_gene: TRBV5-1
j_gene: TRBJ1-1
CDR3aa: CASSLRTGPNTEAFF

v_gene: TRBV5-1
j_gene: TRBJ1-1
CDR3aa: CASSLEPGAGNTEAFF

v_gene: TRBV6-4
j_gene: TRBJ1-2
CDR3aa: CASSDSIKGRYGYTF

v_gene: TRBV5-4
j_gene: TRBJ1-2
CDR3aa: CASSFPQVPNYGYTF

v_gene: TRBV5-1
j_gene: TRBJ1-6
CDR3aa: CASSLGDRSPDSPLHF

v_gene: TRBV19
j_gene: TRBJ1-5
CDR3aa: CASRREQGVGQPQHF

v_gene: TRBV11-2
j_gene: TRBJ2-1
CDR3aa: CASSLGGRIRDEQFF

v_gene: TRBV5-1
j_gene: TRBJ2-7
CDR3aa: CASSLRGRTSYEQYF

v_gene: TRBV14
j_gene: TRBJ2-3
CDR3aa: CASSLEIGGGGTQYF

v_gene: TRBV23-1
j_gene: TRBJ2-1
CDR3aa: CASRVVTSYNEQFF

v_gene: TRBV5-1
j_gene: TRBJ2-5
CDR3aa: CASSLAGTEGETQYF

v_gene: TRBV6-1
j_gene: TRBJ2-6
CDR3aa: CASSDLAFSGANVLTF

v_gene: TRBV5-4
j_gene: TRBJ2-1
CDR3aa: CASSLELAGVNNEQFF

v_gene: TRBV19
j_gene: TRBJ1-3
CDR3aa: CAGSRAGSLAGNTIYF

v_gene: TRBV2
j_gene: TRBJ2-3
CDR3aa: CASRGGTGFDTQYF

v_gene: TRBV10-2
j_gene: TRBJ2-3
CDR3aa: CASSGSGRVSGTDTQYF

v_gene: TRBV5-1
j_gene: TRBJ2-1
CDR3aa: CASTGSGAYNEQFF

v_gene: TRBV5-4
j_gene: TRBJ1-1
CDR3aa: CASSPTRQGLNTEAFF

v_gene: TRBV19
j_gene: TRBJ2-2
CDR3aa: CASSIGGQITGELFF

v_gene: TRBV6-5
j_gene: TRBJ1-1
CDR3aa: CASSNGGSNTEAFF

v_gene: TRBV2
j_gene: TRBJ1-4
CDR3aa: CASSGGGQRNEKLFF

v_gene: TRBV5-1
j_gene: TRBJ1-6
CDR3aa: CASSTGVGDNSPLHF

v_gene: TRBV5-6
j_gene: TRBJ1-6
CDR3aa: CASSLLDRSSYNSPLHF

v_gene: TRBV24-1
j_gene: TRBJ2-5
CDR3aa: CATSTTAGVQETQYF

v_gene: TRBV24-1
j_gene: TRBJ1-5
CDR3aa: CATSERTVNQPQHF

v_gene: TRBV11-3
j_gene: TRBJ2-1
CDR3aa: CASSTGEASGSSNEQFF

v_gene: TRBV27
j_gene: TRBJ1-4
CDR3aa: CASSRGSNEKLFF

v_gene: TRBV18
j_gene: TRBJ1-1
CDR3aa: CASSPDSSGSGNTEAFF

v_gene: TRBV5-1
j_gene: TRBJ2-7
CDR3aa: CASSGGEYEQYF

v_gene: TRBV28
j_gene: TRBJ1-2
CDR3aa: CASSVGQMEGSYTF

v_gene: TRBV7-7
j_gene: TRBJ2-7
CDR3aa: CASSLVPGYEQYF

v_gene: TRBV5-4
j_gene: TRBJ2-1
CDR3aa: CASSLSSSGVNEQFF

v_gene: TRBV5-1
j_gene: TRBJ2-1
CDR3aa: CASSLGQGAQREQFF

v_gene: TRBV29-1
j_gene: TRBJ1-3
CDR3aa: CSVGALSGNTIYF

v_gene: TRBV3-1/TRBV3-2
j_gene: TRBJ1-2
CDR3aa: CASGRQGGYGYTF

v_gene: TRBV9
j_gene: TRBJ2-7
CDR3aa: CASSPSGGAYEQYF

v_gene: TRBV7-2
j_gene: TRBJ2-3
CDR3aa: CASSPPSGGARGDTQYF

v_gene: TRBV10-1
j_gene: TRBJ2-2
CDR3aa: CASSEVRNTGELFF

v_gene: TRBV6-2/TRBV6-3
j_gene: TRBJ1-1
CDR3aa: CASSKTYRDTEAFF

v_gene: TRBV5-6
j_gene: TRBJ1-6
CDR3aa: CASSFAGVYNSPLHF

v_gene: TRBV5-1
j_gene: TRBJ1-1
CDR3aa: CASSLAVERGTEAFF

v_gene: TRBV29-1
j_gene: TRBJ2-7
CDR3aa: CSVILTGGYEQYF

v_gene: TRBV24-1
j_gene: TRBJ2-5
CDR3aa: CATSDFPGLKQGTQYF

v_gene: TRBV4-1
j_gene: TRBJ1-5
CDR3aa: CASSQDWGGGQPQHF

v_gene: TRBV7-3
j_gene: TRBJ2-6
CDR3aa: CASSLLAGVGANVLTF

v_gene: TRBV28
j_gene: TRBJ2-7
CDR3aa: CASSLQIGIYEQYF

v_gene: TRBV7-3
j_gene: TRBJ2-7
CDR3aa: CASSLTGTSGISAREQYF

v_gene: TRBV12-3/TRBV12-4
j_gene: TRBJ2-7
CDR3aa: CASSLGTGEQYF

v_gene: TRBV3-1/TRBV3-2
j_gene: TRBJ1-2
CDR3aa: CASSQDRGQGTNTF

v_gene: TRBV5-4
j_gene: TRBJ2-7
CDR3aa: CASSLAGGFEQYF

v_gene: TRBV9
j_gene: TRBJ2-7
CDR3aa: CASSPSPAGAQYEQYF